A single sample gave rise to the 21 T cell receptor beta chains below, sequenced in a study of radiotherapy plus CTLA-4 blockade in lung cancer. Repertoires were generated with immunoSEQ multiplex PCR, while TCRdb's copy carries only in-frame clones and drops some. The sample comprises nearly 95,000 clones, about four fifths of which are singletons, and roughly 25% rests with the top ten. The sequences come from peripheral blood, collected from a patient treated with radiotherapy plus ipilimumab. Source of these receptors: a human donor with non-small cell lung cancer that progressed on radiotherapy plus ipilimumab.

The genes are TRBV30 and TRBJ2-3; no clear D. The germline V gene encodes CDR1 GTSNPN and CDR2 SVGIG (reference sequence). V was cut by 0 bases and J by 2 bases, with 12 bases left in between. The CDR3 is made up of 15 amino acids. The CDR3 loop reads CAWSVLTEYTDTQYF. CDR3 bases: TGTGCCTGGAGTGTACTAACGGAATACACAGATACGCAGTATTTT.

V usage is TRBV2 and J usage is TRBJ1-1, with D possibly matching TRBD1 (5 bases). V was cut by 7 bases and J by 3 bases, with 15 bases left in between. CDR3 length: 14 residues. CDR1 SNHLY and CDR2 FYNNEI come from the germline V gene. For the CDR3, the DNA is TGTGCCAGCATTAGTTATGAGGGGTACACTGAAGCTTTCTTT. Translating it yields CASISYEGYTEAFF. Based on the CDR3 plus reference TRBV2 and TRBJ1-1, the full variable domain is EPEVTQTPSHQVTQMGQEVILRCVPISNHLYFYWYRQILGQKVEFLVSFYNNEISEKSEIFDDQFSVERPDGSNFTLKIRSTKLEDSAMYFCASISYEGYTEAFFGQGTRLTVV.

V and J are TRBV7-6 and TRBJ2-6; D is perhaps TRBD2 (6 bases). From germline, CDR1 is SGHVS and CDR2 FNYEAQ. Trimming removed 1 base from V and 0 bases from J, with 13 bases in between. The CDR3 sequence is 18 residues long. Here the CDR3 reads CASSLGFNGGSGANVLTF. The DNA for the CDR3 is TGTGCCAGCAGCTTAGGGTTTAACGGGGGCTCTGGGGCCAACGTCCTGACTTTC.

CDR3 sequence reads: CASSNRVQAGELFF. The DNA for the CDR3 is TGTGCCAGCAGCAACAGGGTGCAGGCCGGGGAGCTGTTTTTT. The V call is TRBV6-6, the J call TRBJ2-2; tentatively, D is TRBD1 (6 bases). Trimming shortened V by 6 bases and J by 6 bases, and 14 bases separated the two germline ends. This CDR3 contains 14 residues. In germline, CDR1 is MNHNY, CDR2 SVGAGI (reference sequence).

The genes are TRBV2 and TRBJ2-3; D is unresolved. Deletions cut 6 bases from V and 6 bases from J, with 7 bases between. Germline V lookup: CDR1 SNHLY, CDR2 FYNNEI. The CDR3 has 11 amino acids. CDR3 DNA sequence: TGTGCCAGCAGCCTGGGGGATACGCAGTATTTT. Residues: CASSLGDTQYF.

This clone occurred a few times. The V call is TRBV5-1, the J call TRBJ2-3; 7 nucleotides match TRBD2. The germline gives CDR1 SGHRS, CDR2 YFSETQ. Losses at the gene ends were 5 bases for V and 0 bases for J; bases not matched to a gene: 9. The CDR3 runs 16 residues. The CDR3: CASRLVAGSSTDTQYF. The CDR3 DNA is TGCGCCAGCAGACTGGTAGCGGGTTCGAGCACAGATACGCAGTATTTT.

This clone came up once. The chain combines TRBV28 with TRBJ1-1; D not certain. Per the germline V gene, CDR1 is MDHEN and CDR2 is SYDVKM. The length of the CDR3 is 13 residues. Deletions cut 5 bases from V and 6 bases from J, with 13 bases between. CDR3 residues: CASSLGMVAEAFF. DNA for the CDR3: TGTGCCAGCAGTCTCGGCATGGTTGCTGAAGCTTTCTTT.

This chain joins TRBV6-1 and TRBJ1-3, with D uncertain. Germline loops: CDR1 MNHNS, CDR2 SASEGT. Trimming took off 8 bases at V and 2 bases at J, with 4 bases between the two ends. The CDR3 contains 11 residues. The CDR3 nucleotides read TGTGCCAGCCTCGCTGGAAACACCATATATTTT. Translated, it gives CASLAGNTIYF.

The chain couples TRBV6-4 to TRBJ2-2; 11 bases agree with TRBD2. CDR1 and CDR2 from the germline V gene are MRHNA and SNTAGT. The CDR3 loop spans 16 amino acids. The V gene end was trimmed by 4 bases and the J gene end by 5 bases; junction bases not matched to a gene: 6. CDR3 sequence reads: CASSVTSGSGTGELFF. The CDR3 DNA reads TGTGCCAGCAGTGTTACTAGCGGGAGCGGGACCGGGGAGCTGTTTTTT.

The rearrangement links TRBV5-6 to TRBJ2-1; 8 positions agree with TRBD2. V lost 1 base and J lost 5; bases outside the gene matches: 17. Germline V lookup: CDR1 SGHDT, CDR2 YYEEEE. The CDR3 is 19 amino acids. CDR3 DNA: TGTGCCAGCAGCTTGAAGGGGGTCTTAGGCGGGAGGTATAACAATGAGCAGTTCTTC. It codes for CASSLKGVLGGRYNNEQFF. The full variable domain, completed using reference TRBV5-6 and TRBJ2-1, is DAGVTQSPTHLIKTRGQQVTLRCSPKSGHDTVSWYQQALGQGPQFIFQYYEEEERQRGNFPDRFSGHQFPNYSSELNVNALLLGDSALYLCASSLKGVLGGRYNNEQFFGPGTRLTVL.

The V and J genes are TRBV11-3 and TRBJ1-4; perhaps TRBD1 as D (5 bases). CDR1 and CDR2 (germline): SGHNT, YENEEA. The CDR3 has 14 residues. V was trimmed by 0 bases and J by 6 bases, leaving 8 bases between them. The CDR3 sequence is CASSLDRVDEKLFF. Written as DNA, the CDR3 is TGTGCCAGCAGCTTAGACAGGGTGGATGAAAAACTGTTTTTT.

V gene TRBV11-3 combines with J gene TRBJ2-7; TRBD2 matches at 7 bases. From germline, CDR1 is SGHNT and CDR2 YENEEA. J lost 6 bases, V lost 2 bases, and 7 bases had no gene match. The CDR3 consists of 14 residues. DNA for the CDR3: TGTGCCAGCAGCTTACAGGCGGGAGCGAGCGAGCAGTACTTC. This translates into CASSLQAGASEQYF.

The chain links TRBV29-1 to TRBJ1-2; D may be TRBD1 (5 bases). V lost 0 bases and J lost 5, with 10 bases in between. The V gene's germline CDR1 is SQVTM and CDR2 ANQGSEA. The length of the CDR3 is 13 residues. In nucleotides, the CDR3 is TGCAGCGTTGAAGAGGGGACGGGTTATGGCTACACCTTC. It encodes CSVEEGTGYGYTF. The whole variable domain, remainder taken from reference TRBV29-1 and TRBJ1-2, is SAVISQKPSRDICQRGTSLTIQCQVDSQVTMMFWYRQQPGQSLTLIATANQGSEATYESGFVIDKFPISRPNLTFSTLTVSNMSPEDSSIYLCSVEEGTGYGYTFGSGTRLTVV.

This clone was recorded a few times. This sequence joins TRBV28 and TRBJ2-7; D uncertain. Deletions cut 9 bases from V and 0 bases from J, with 12 bases between. Germline CDR1 reads MDHEN; CDR2 reads SYDVKM. The CDR3 covers 13 residues. The CDR3: CASCIDSSYEQYF. DNA for the CDR3: TGTGCCAGTTGTATAGATTCCTCCTACGAGCAGTACTTC.

This clone has just a few counts. The V gene is TRBV6-6, the J gene TRBJ2-3; a weak D match, TRBD2 (5 bases). CDR3 length equals 14 residues. From germline, CDR1 is MNHNY and CDR2 SVGAGI (reference sequence). The ends were cut back, 2 bases at V and 4 bases at J, with 10 bases in the middle. CDR3 DNA sequence: TGTGCCAGCAGTTACGTGAGGGTTCCAGATACGCAGTATTTT. This sequence encodes CASSYVRVPDTQYF.

This clone was seen a single time. The chain carries TRBV27 and TRBJ2-7; 8 nucleotides match TRBD2. The CDR3 is 15 amino acids. Looked up from germline, CDR1 is MNHEY and CDR2 is SMNVEV (reference sequence). Trimming cost V 5 bases and J 7 bases; bases outside gene matches: 13. Written as DNA, the CDR3 is TGTGCCAGCAGTGAGCCCCGAGCGGGAGTTCGTGAGCAGTACTTC. This gives the protein CASSEPRAGVREQYF.

The DNA for the CDR3 is TGTGCCAGCAGCTTAACGCCGAGCTCCTACAATGAGCAGTTCTTC. This sequence encodes CASSLTPSSYNEQFF. The J gene is TRBJ2-1, the V gene TRBV7-3; no reliable D call. Germline V gene lookup returns CDR1 SGHTA and CDR2 FQGTGA. The CDR3 loop spans 15 amino acids. Deletions cut 0 bases from V and 0 bases from J, with 6 bases between. The full variable domain, with the rest looked up from reference TRBV7-3 and TRBJ2-1, is GAGVSQTPSNKVTEKGKYVELRCDPISGHTALYWYRQSLGQGPEFLIYFQGTGAADDSGLPNDRFFAVRPEGSVSTLKIQRTERGDSAVYLCASSLTPSSYNEQFFGPGTRLTVL.

The rearrangement links TRBV7-3 to TRBJ2-1, with D perhaps matching TRBD1 (6 bases). The V and J ends lost 2 bases and 8 bases respectively, with 10 bases between them. Germline CDR1 reads SGHTA; CDR2 reads FQGTGA. The CDR3 contains 13 residues. The CDR3 loop reads CASSLGTTDEQFF. CDR3 DNA sequence: TGTGCCAGCAGCTTAGGGACAACGGATGAGCAGTTCTTC. Full variable domain (rest looked up from reference TRBV7-3 and TRBJ2-1): GAGVSQTPSNKVTEKGKYVELRCDPISGHTALYWYRQSLGQGPEFLIYFQGTGAADDSGLPNDRFFAVRPEGSVSTLKIQRTERGDSAVYLCASSLGTTDEQFFGPGTRLTVL.

The chain joins TRBV30 to TRBJ2-1; 14 bases match TRBD2. CDR1 and CDR2 (germline): GTSNPN, SVGIG (reference sequence). With 5 bases clipped from V and 4 bases from J, the junction kept 1 base outside the gene matches. CDR3 length: 14 amino acids. CDR3 region: CAWGTSGSYNEQFF. CDR3 coding DNA: TGTGCCTGGGGGACTAGCGGGAGTTACAATGAGCAGTTCTTC.

V is TRBV27 and J is TRBJ1-5; D unclear. From germline, CDR1 is MNHEY and CDR2 SMNVEV (reference sequence). V was clipped by 2 bases and J by 3 bases, with 8 bases between them. The CDR3 totals 14 residues. The CDR3 region has the DNA TGTGCCAGCAGTTTAAACAGATACAATCAGCCCCAGCATTTT. Encoded protein: CASSLNRYNQPQHF.

In nucleotides, the CDR3 is TGTGCCAGCAGCTTAGGGGCGGGACTTACCTACAATGAGCAGTTCTTC. Translating it yields CASSLGAGLTYNEQFF. The gene calls are TRBV11-2 and TRBJ2-1, with D possibly TRBD2 on 6 matching bases. CDR1 is SGHAT and CDR2 is FQNNGV in the germline V gene. There are 16 residues in the CDR3. V was shortened by 1 base and J by 2 bases, with 12 bases between the two germline ends.